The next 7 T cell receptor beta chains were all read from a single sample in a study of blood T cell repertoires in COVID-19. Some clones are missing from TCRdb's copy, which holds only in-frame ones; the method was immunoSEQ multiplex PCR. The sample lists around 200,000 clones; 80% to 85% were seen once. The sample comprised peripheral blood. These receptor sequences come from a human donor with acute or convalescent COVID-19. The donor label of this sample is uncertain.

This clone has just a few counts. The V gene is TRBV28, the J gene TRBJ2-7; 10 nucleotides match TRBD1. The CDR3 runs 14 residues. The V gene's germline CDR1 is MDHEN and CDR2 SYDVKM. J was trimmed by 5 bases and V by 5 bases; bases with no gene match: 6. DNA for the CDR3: TGTGCCAGCAGTGAACCGGGACAGGGGCACGAGCAGTACTTC. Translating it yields CASSEPGQGHEQYF.

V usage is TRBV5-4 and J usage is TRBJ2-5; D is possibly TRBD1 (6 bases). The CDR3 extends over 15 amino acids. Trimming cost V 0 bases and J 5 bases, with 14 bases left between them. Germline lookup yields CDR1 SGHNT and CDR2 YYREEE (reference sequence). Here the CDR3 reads CASSLGTAELETQYF. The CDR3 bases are TGTGCCAGCAGCTTGGGGACAGCGGAATTGGAGACCCAGTACTTC.

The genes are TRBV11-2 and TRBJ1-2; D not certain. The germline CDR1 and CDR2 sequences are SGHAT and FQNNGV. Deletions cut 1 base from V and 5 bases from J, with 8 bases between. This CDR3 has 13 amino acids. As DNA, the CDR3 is TGTGCCAGCAGCTTAGTTCGGGGATATGGCTACACCTTC. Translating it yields CASSLVRGYGYTF.

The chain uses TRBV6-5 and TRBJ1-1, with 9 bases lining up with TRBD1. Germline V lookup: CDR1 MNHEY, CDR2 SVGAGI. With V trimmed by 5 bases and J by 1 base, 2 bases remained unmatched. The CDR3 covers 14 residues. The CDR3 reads CASSIQGANTEAFF. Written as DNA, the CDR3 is TGTGCCAGCAGTATACAGGGGGCGAACACTGAAGCTTTCTTT.

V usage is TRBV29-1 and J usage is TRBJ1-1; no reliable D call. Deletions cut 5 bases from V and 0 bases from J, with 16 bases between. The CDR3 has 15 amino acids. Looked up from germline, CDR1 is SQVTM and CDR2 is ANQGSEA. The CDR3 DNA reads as TGCAGCGTTATAGGTGGTCCGGGAGTGAACACTGAAGCTTTCTTT. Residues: CSVIGGPGVNTEAFF. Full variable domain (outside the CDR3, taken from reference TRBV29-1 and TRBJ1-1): SAVISQKPSRDICQRGTSLTIQCQVDSQVTMMFWYRQQPGQSLTLIATANQGSEATYESGFVIDKFPISRPNLTFSTLTVSNMSPEDSSIYLCSVIGGPGVNTEAFFGQGTRLTVV.

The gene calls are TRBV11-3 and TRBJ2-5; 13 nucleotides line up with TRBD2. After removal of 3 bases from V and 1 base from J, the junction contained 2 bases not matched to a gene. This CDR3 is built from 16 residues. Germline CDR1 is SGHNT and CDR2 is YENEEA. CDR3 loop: CASSFGTSGVQETQYF. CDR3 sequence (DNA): TGTGCCAGCAGCTTCGGGACTAGCGGGGTCCAAGAGACCCAGTACTTC. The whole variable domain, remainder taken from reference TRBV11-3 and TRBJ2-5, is EAGVVQSPRYKIIEKKQPVAFWCNPISGHNTLYWYLQNLGQGPELLIRYENEEAVDDSQLPKDRFSAERLKGVDSTLKIQPAELGDSAVYLCASSFGTSGVQETQYFGPGTRLLVL.

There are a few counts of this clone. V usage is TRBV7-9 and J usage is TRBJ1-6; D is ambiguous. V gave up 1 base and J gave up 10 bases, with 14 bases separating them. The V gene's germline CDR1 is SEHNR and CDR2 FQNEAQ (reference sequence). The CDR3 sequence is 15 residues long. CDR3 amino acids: CASSLDPGPSSPLHF. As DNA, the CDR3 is TGTGCCAGCAGCTTAGACCCAGGTCCGAGCTCACCCCTCCACTTT.